Described below is a single T cell receptor beta chain sequence and its context. Antigen: not known. This sample was included in a study of beta chain features in type 1 diabetes. General study results and limits: Shorter TCRB CDR3s, moderately but significantly so, were found in Type 1 diabetes patients in all four CD4+ subsets. The question left open here concerned HLA type influencing TCRB rearrangement.

V was shortened by 3 bases and J by 1 base, with 10 bases between the two germline ends. Germline V gene lookup returns CDR1 SQVTM and CDR2 ANQGSEA. This CDR3 has 13 amino acids. Sequenced material consisted of expressed TCRB transcripts (all of the isolated RNA was reverse transcribed). The data were produced by immunoSEQ multiplex PCR, yet TCRdb's version contains in-frame clones alone and is incomplete. The sample shows approximately 100,000 clones, almost 40% of them seen only once. Once sorted, every population was more than 95% pure. Sequencing used stem cell memory CD4+ T cells from blood. The chain uses TRBV29-1 and TRBJ2-7; D unclear. This clonotype originated in a woman under 30 in good health. The CDR3 DNA follows: TGCAGCGTTGATCGGAGCCTATCCTACGAGCAGTACTTC. Amino acid sequence: CSVDRSLSYEQYF.